These T cell receptor beta chains were read from a single sample in a study of blood T cell repertoires in COVID-19. Data came from immunoSEQ multiplex PCR; TCRdb stores just in-frame clones and leaves some out. Of about 430,000 clones listed, 88% are singletons. Sequenced: PBMCs or T cells enriched from blood (not recorded which). The origin of the receptors is a woman in her 30s with acute COVID-19. Both conserved end residues are part of each CDR3. A D gene is named only where the DNA matches it firmly. The size of a clone is reported for some rows only, either as once, few or many, or as a class for expanded clones.

size: .; V: TRBV6-5; J: TRBJ2-3; D: TRBD2; length: 15; CDR3: CASSSSGGKADTQYF; DNA: TGTGCCAGCAGTTCTAGCGGGGGAAAGGCAGATACGCAGTATTTT
size: .; V: TRBV19; J: TRBJ2-1; D: TRBD2; length: 15; CDR3: CASSSRGGTYNEQFF; DNA: TGTGCCAGTAGTAGTCGGGGGGGGACCTACAATGAGCAGTTCTTC
size: .; V: TRBV7-9; J: TRBJ1-2; D: TRBD1; length: 14; CDR3: CASSKPGQDFGYTF; DNA: TGTGCCAGCAGCAAACCGGGACAGGATTTCGGCTACACCTTC
size: once; V: TRBV5-1; J: TRBJ1-5; D: TRBD1; length: 14; CDR3: CASSLGQGAEPQHF; DNA: TGCGCCAGCAGCTTGGGGCAGGGGGCCGAGCCCCAGCATTTT
size: .; V: TRBV2; J: TRBJ1-2; D: TRBD1; length: 16; CDR3: CASSDWGTGGTYGYTF; DNA: TGTGCCAGCAGTGATTGGGGGACAGGGGGCACCTATGGCTACACCTTC
size: .; V: TRBV10-1; J: TRBJ1-6; D: .; length: 13; CDR3: CASSERNSSPLHF; DNA: TGCGCCAGCAGTGAGCGAAACTCCTCACCCCTCCACTTT
size: .; V: TRBV7-9; J: TRBJ2-1; D: .; length: 15; CDR3: CASSSPGGTYNEQFF; DNA: TGTGCCAGCAGCTCACCCGGGGGTACCTACAATGAGCAGTTCTTC
size: once; V: TRBV19; J: TRBJ2-7; D: .; length: 13; CDR3: CASSISPSYEQYF; DNA: TGTGCCAGTAGTATTTCTCCCTCCTACGAGCAGTACTTC
size: .; V: TRBV19; J: TRBJ2-2; D: .; length: 16; CDR3: CASSIATGLVTGELFF; DNA: TGTGCCAGTAGTATAGCTACAGGTCTGGTAACCGGGGAGCTGTTTTTT
size: .; V: TRBV24-1; J: TRBJ2-7; D: TRBD1; length: 15; CDR3: CATSDPRQPGGEQYF; DNA: TGTGCCACCAGTGACCCAAGACAGCCAGGGGGAGAGCAGTACTTC